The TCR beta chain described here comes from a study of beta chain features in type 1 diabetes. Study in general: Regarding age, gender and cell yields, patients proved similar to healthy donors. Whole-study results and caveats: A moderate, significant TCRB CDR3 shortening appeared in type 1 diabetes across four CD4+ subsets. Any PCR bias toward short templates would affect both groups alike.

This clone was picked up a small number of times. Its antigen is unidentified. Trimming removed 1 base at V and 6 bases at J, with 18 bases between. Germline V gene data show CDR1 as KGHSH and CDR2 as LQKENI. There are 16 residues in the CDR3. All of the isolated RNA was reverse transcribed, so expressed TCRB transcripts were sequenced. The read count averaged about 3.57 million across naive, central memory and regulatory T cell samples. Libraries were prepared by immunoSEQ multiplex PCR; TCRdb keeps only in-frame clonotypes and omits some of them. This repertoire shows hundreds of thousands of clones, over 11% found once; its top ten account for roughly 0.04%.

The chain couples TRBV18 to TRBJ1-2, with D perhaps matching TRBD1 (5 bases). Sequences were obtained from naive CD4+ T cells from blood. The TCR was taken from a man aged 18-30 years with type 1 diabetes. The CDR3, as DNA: TGTGCCAGCTCACCACTCGGTGGCAGGGAGGGCCATGGCTACACCTTC. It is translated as CASSPLGGREGHGYTF.